One and the same sample provided the 13 T cell receptor beta chains below, sequenced in a study of T-cell reconstitution after alpha-beta-depleted transplantation in children. Unique molecular identifiers were incorporated when the TCRbeta library was constructed. TCRdb reprocessed the PCR reads with MiXCR, giving one entry per CDR3 protein. In the table there are about 510,000 distinct CDR3 sequences, over 10% of which are singletons. Material: PBMCs, mostly from graft donor cells, obtained 180 days after TCRalphabeta/CD19-depleted stem cell transplant. These TCRs come from a female patient aged 2-10 years who had a stem cell transplant for aplastic anemia, so the T cells may come from the graft donor.

This clonotype was seen a handful of times. One end of the junction fails to match germline, which may point to a read error. The chain recombines TRBV2 with TRBJ2-1, with 10 bases that match TRBD2. This CDR3 spans 19 amino acids. Germline V gives CDR1 SNHLY, CDR2 FYNNEI. The CDR3 reads CTSSPRTSGPWRANNEQFF. The CDR3 DNA reads as TGTACCAGCAGTCCGCGGACTAGCGGCCCATGGAGGGCCAACAATGAGCAGTTCTTC.

This clonotype showed up just a few times. The rearrangement joins TRBV5-1 to TRBJ2-2, with D hard to call. CDR1 is SGHRS and CDR2 is YFSETQ in the germline V gene. The CDR3 totals 12 residues. V lost 0 bases and J 7 bases, leaving 4 bases between the germline ends. This CDR3 is CASSLEGGELFF. CDR3 sequence (DNA): TGCGCCAGCAGCTTGGAAGGCGGGGAGCTGTTTTTT.

This clonotype has a count of ten or more. This sequence joins TRBV20-1 and TRBJ1-6, with TRBD1 identical over 7 bases. This CDR3 is built from 13 residues. V shed 3 bases and J 9 bases; nucleotides not matched to a gene: 5. Germline CDR1 DFQATT, CDR2 SNEGSKA (reference sequence). In DNA, the CDR3 is TGCAGTGCTAGTATAACAGGGGTTTCACCCCTCCACTTT. It encodes CSASITGVSPLHF.

V is TRBV20-1 and J is TRBJ2-7, with D possibly being TRBD2 (6 bases). The CDR3 runs to 14 residues. V lost 0 bases to trimming and J lost 2 bases, with 11 bases between them. From germline, CDR1 is DFQATT and CDR2 SNEGSKA (reference sequence). CDR3 DNA sequence: TGCAGTGCTAGAGAGTCCGGGAGAACCTACGAGCAGTACTTC. Its translation: CSARESGRTYEQYF.

This clonotype was observed many times. The rearrangement joins TRBV27 to TRBJ2-7; TRBD2 matches 14 bases. The V gene end was trimmed by 0 bases and the J gene end by 3 bases; junction bases not matched to a gene: 1. CDR1 and CDR2 (germline): MNHEY, SMNVEV (reference sequence). This CDR3 spans 16 amino acids. The DNA of the CDR3 is TGTGCCAGCAGTTTATCTGGGACTAGCGGGAGCTACGAGCAGTACGTC. Its protein product is CASSLSGTSGSYEQYV.

This clonotype occurred once. The CDR3 bases are TGTGCCAGCAGCCTAAGAGGTCTAGCGGGGAGGGAGCAGTTCTTC. Translated, it gives CASSLRGLAGREQFF. The chain recombines TRBV6-2 or TRBV6-3 with TRBJ2-1; 9 bases agree with TRBD2. This CDR3 contains 15 residues. The germline CDR1 and CDR2 sequences are MNHEY and SVGEGT. Unmatched junction bases numbered 13, after V lost 6 bases and J lost 10 bases.

This clonotype was detected a few times. A read error may account for a junction end that differs from germline. The genes are TRBV12-3 or TRBV12-4 and TRBJ1-1; unclear D gene. This CDR3 comprises 15 residues. The CDR3 nucleotides read TGTGCCAGCAGCTTAGGGCCGGGAGTGGTAAGTCCCGCTTTCTTT. Residues: CASSLGPGVVSPAFF.

Only a few counts were recorded for this clonotype. V usage is TRBV20-1 and J usage is TRBJ2-3, with TRBD2 matching over 8 bases. V dropped 4 bases and J dropped 1; count of bases not matched to a gene: 4. Per the germline V gene, CDR1 is DFQATT and CDR2 is SNEGSKA (reference sequence). This CDR3 contains 14 residues. The chain's CDR3 is CSATSGPGTDTQYF. The CDR3 region has the DNA TGCAGTGCTACTAGCGGGCCTGGCACAGATACGCAGTATTTT.

This clonotype was seen a few times. No conserved phenylalanine or tryptophan is present at the end of the CDR3, so a read error is the likely explanation. The DNA is omitted, as the CDR3 cannot be located on it reliably, and the CDR3 follows TCRdb's listing. The chain's CDR3 is CASSLVPGEI. V gene TRBV7-9 combines with J gene TRBJ2-1; TRBD1 is the table's D call, not checked against the DNA. Germline loops: CDR1 SEHNR, CDR2 FQNEAQ (reference sequence). Inclusive of both ends, the CDR3 amounts to 10 amino acids.

This clonotype was seen a few times. The chain has TRBV6-2 or TRBV6-3 and TRBJ2-7, with TRBD2 matching over 14 bases. This CDR3 contains 15 residues. Per germline, CDR1 MNHEY and CDR2 SVGEGT. V lost 5 bases and J lost 4; bases outside the gene matches: 4. CDR3: CASSRGTSGSYEQYF. DNA for the CDR3: TGTGCCAGCAGTCGCGGGACTAGCGGGAGTTACGAGCAGTACTTC.

In its sample, this clonotype was seen a few times. V usage is TRBV14 and J usage is TRBJ1-6; no firm D call. There are 16 residues in the CDR3. Germline V gene lookup returns CDR1 SGHDN and CDR2 FVKESK. The germline V and J ends were trimmed by 6 bases and 0 bases, with 12 bases remaining between them. DNA for the CDR3: TGTGCCAGCAGTCGGATTGTAAGCTCCTATAATTCACCCCTCCACTTT. The encoded protein is CASSRIVSSYNSPLHF.

The chain joins TRBV4-1 to TRBJ2-3; 10 nucleotides agree with TRBD2. In germline, CDR1 is MGHRA, CDR2 YSYEKL. The ends lost 1 base at V and 3 bases at J; junction bases unmatched: 4. This CDR3 region has 16 residues. The CDR3: CASSQGWTSGTDTQYF. The CDR3 nucleotides are TGCGCCAGCAGCCAAGGCTGGACTAGCGGAACAGATACGCAGTATTTT.

This clonotype was picked up many times. The chain uses TRBV5-6 and TRBJ2-2; TRBD2 agrees at 9 bases. The CDR3 contains 14 residues. Trimming cost V 3 bases and J 9 bases; bases outside gene matches: 6. Germline CDR1 is SGHDT and CDR2 is YYEEEE. This CDR3 reads CASSWVAGARELFF. In nucleotides, the CDR3 is TGTGCCAGCAGCTGGGTAGCGGGAGCGCGGGAGCTGTTTTTT.